A selection of T cell receptor beta chains follows, all from one sample in a study of shared clonotypes between healthy human individuals. Assay: immunoSEQ multiplex PCR; the TCRdb copy retains only in-frame clones and omits some. This repertoire shows approximately 2,200,000 clones, about 93% found once; its top ten account for over 1.5%. Sequenced sample: naive CD8+ T cells from PBMCs. The source of these receptors is a man in his late teens or twenties in good health. Some clones in this sample may be carry-over from other donors' samples. Each CDR3 is given with its conserved first and last residue. Each record gives: clone size, V gene, J gene, CDR3 protein. Size is omitted from some rows. Given values are once, few, many or a class for expanded clones.

>.|TRBV28|TRBJ1-5
CASSLFRGRYQPQHF
>.|TRBV7-9|TRBJ1-1
CASSLAGEIEAFF
>.|TRBV4-1|TRBJ2-3
CASSQVGGSGTDTQYF
>.|TRBV12-5|TRBJ2-1
CANLPPTARSSYNEQFF
>.|TRBV7-8|TRBJ2-1
CASSLTGVEQFF
>.|TRBV7-9|TRBJ2-1
CASSGTGIDEQFF
>.|TRBV30|TRBJ2-1
CAWSVLGTSGGDEQFF
>.|TRBV7-9|TRBJ1-2
CASSPAAPGSYGYTF
>.|TRBV4-3|TRBJ2-7
CASSQDGTRGEQYF
>.|TRBV10-2|TRBJ1-2
CAIATSTGPTAFYGYTF
>.|TRBV30|TRBJ2-3
CAWSPGTLTSDTQYF
>.|TRBV27|TRBJ1-1
CASTLGAGTNTEAFF
>.|TRBV10-3|TRBJ2-3
CAISLAELSTDTQYF
>.|TRBV7-9|TRBJ1-3
CASSFGTGGEYTIYF
>.|TRBV6-1|TRBJ1-5
CASSEFVSGLGPQHF
>once|TRBV7-9|TRBJ2-5
CASSPPASGETQYF
>.|TRBV19|TRBJ2-7
CASSQEPTGTYEQYF
>.|TRBV6-5|TRBJ1-6
CASSYVGDNSPLHF
>.|TRBV7-9|TRBJ2-2
CASRRQGADTGELFF
>once|TRBV7-9|TRBJ2-5
CASSPAPLAAAWETQYF
>.|TRBV19|TRBJ2-1
CASTSQGLYNEQFF
>.|TRBV19|TRBJ2-7
CASSMRLAMTYEQYF
>.|TRBV9|TRBJ2-1
CASSVEGHSSYNEQFF
>.|TRBV10-1|TRBJ1-3
CASSPGTASGNTIYF
>.|TRBV10-3|TRBJ2-7
CAISGTEGPPLDEQYF
>.|TRBV11-2|TRBJ2-3
CASSSPASGREGDTQYF
>.|TRBV7-3|TRBJ2-4
CASSSTEAKNIQYF
>.|TRBV5-6|TRBJ2-1
CASLSGPEQFF
>.|TRBV11-1|TRBJ2-1
CASSLISQEKFF
>.|TRBV18|TRBJ1-4
CASSLPQAQTNEKLFF
>.|TRBV28|TRBJ1-1
CASSFHRGRFEAFF
>.|TRBV30|TRBJ2-7
CAWSGTGTHFYEQYF
>few|TRBV5-4|TRBJ2-1
CASSWVIAGDDNEQFF
>.|TRBV21-1|TRBJ2-3
CASSGRTVMNTDTQYF
>.|TRBV2|TRBJ2-1
CASSEGTGGFSYNEQFF
>.|TRBV27|TRBJ1-2
CASSGEQGLNYGYTF
>.|TRBV6-4|TRBJ2-1
CATKRGGVLDNEQFF
>.|TRBV6-6|TRBJ1-1
CASTAGGSTEAFF
>once|TRBV28|TRBJ1-1
CATGQGGMNTEAFF
>.|TRBV9|TRBJ2-1
CASWGLAGRSDEQFF
>.|TRBV28|TRBJ2-5
CASSLRGGRIQETQYF
>.|TRBV27|TRBJ2-3
CASSLGTLTRNTDTQYF
>.|TRBV29-1|TRBJ2-7
CSVGDRVNEQYF
>once|TRBV4-3|TRBJ2-7
CASSQGSGIYEQYF
>.|TRBV29-1|.
CSALTSSGVRNYEQYF
>once|TRBV2|TRBJ2-3
CASSELDWRADTQYF
>.|TRBV19|TRBJ2-3
CASSMTSAPDTQYF
>.|TRBV7-2|TRBJ2-5
CASSLAAAAYQETQYF
>.|TRBV7-6|TRBJ2-1
CASSLGTSRDQGQFF
>.|TRBV4-1|TRBJ2-7
CASSQGLAEGYEQYF
>few|TRBV6-1|TRBJ1-1
CASSARGLNTEAFF
>.|TRBV9|TRBJ2-7
CASSDTGGYEQYF
>.|TRBV7-2|TRBJ2-1
CASSPRQNEQFF